Below are 2 T cell receptor beta chains sequenced from a single sample in a study of T cell repertoires in cytomegalovirus infection. These receptors have no known antigen. Each CDR3 protein is one row after TCRdb ran MiXCR on the reads. This repertoire shows roughly 920,000 distinct CDR3 sequences, around a third found once; its top ten account for around 15%. The source was cultured CD8+ T cells from PBMCs, collected from culture after CMV antigen stimulation. The origin of the receptors is a human donor in good health (CMV status not recorded). Some clones in this sample may be carry-over from other donors' samples.

V gene TRBV6-5 combines with J gene TRBJ1-6, with D unresolved. Germline lookup yields CDR1 MNHEY and CDR2 SVGAGI. The CDR3 runs 16 residues. V was pared by 6 bases and J by 10 bases, with 22 bases between. CDR3 sequence: CASSPSPYGLGSPLHF. The CDR3 nucleotides are TGTGCCAGCAGCCCGAGCCCCTACGGCTTAGGGTCACCCCTCCACTTT.

The rearrangement joins TRBV9 to TRBJ1-2; TRBD1 aligns across 7 bases. CDR1 and CDR2 (germline): SGDLS, YYNGEE. The CDR3 contains 15 residues. The ends lost 0 bases at V and 1 base at J; junction bases unmatched: 3. CDR3 in amino acids: CASSVGGGSNYGYTF. For the CDR3, the DNA is TGTGCCAGCAGCGTAGGAGGGGGCAGTAACTATGGCTACACCTTC.